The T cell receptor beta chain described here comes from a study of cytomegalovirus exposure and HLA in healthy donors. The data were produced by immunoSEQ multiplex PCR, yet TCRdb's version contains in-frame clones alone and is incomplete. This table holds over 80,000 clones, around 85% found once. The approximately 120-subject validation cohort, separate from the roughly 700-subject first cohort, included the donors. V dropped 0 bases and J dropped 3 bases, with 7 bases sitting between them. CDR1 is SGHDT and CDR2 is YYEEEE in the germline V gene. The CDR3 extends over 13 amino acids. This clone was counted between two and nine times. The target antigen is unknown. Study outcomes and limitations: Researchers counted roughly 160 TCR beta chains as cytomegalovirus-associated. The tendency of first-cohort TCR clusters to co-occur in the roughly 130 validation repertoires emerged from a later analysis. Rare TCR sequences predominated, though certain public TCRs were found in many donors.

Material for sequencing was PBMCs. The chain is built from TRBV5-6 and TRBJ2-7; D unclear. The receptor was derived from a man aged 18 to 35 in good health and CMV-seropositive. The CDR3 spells CASSLGPNYEQYF. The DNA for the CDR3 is TGTGCCAGCAGCTTGGGGCCCAACTACGAGCAGTACTTC.